This T cell receptor (beta chain) derives from a study of blood T cell repertoires in COVID-19. Across the study: Samples taken during acute and convalescent COVID-19 were collected in the United States, Italy and Spain. Sample material is recorded as cDNA or gDNA derived from T cells, B-cell-depleted T cells, or PBMCs.

Germline values: CDR1 WNHNN, CDR2 SYGVQD (reference sequence). CDR3 length equals 13 residues. V lost 5 bases and J lost 6; bases outside the gene matches: 6. This clone was found once. In the original processing: Reference gene primer amplification gave nucleated cell count estimates. Data came from immunoSEQ multiplex PCR; TCRdb stores just in-frame clones and leaves some out. From that table come the V and J calls and clone size; the DNA was used to work out D and trimming. The table shows around 42,000 clones, with about 85% occurring only once. This receptor was taken from a woman aged 70-85 years in a cohort sampled during active COVID-19. The chain carries TRBV10-1 and TRBJ1-2; 7 nucleotides line up with TRBD1. Sequencing input: peripheral blood. CDR3 protein: CASSPNRGHGYTF. The CDR3 region has the DNA TGCGCCAGCAGTCCTAACAGGGGACATGGCTACACCTTC.